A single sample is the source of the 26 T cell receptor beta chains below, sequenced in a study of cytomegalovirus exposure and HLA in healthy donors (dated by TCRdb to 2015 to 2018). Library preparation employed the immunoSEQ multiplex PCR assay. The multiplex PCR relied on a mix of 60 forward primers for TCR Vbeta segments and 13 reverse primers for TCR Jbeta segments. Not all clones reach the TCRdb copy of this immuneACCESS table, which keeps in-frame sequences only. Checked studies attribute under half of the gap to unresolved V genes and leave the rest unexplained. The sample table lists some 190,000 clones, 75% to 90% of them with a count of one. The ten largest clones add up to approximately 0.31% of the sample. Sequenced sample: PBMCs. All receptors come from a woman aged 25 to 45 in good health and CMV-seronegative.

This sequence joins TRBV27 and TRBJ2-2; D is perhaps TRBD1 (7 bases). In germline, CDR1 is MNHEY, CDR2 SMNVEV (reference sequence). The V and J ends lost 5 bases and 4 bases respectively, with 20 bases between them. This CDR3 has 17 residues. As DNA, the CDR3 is TGTGCCAGCAGTAGACCGGGACAGTGGGGAGGCACCGGGGAGCTGTTTTTT. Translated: CASSRPGQWGGTGELFF.

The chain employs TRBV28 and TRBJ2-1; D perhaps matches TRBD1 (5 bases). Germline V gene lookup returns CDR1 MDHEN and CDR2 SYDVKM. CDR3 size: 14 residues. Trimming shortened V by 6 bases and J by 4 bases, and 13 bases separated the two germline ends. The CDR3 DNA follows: TGTGCCAGCAGGGACCAGGGCTCGTACAATGAGCAGTTCTTC. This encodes CASRDQGSYNEQFF.

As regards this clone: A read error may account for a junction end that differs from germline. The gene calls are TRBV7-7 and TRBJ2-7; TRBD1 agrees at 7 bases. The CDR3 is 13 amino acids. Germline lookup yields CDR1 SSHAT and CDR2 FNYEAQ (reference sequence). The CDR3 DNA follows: TGTGCTAGCAGCTACGGGACAGCCTACGAGCAGTACTTC. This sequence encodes CASSYGTAYEQYF.

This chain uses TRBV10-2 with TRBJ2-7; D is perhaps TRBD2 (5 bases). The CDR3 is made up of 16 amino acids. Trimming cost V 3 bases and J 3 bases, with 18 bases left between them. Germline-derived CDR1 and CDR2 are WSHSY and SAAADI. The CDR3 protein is CASSDPGKDASYEQYF. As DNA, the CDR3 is TGCGCCAGCAGTGACCCCGGGAAGGATGCTAGCTACGAGCAGTACTTC.

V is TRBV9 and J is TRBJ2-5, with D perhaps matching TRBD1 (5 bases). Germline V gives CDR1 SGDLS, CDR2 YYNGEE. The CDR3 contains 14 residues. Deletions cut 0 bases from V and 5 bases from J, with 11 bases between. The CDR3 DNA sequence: TGTGCCAGCAGCGTAGGGGGCCAGGAGGAGACCCAGTACTTC. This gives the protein CASSVGGQEETQYF.

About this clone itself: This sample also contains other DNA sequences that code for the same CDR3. The CDR3 reads CASSQEAQALEAFF. The CDR3, as DNA: TGTGCCAGCAGCCAAGAAGCCCAGGCCCTTGAAGCTTTCTTT. This rearrangement joins TRBV4-2 to TRBJ1-1, with unresolved D. Germline CDR1 reads LGHNA; CDR2 reads YNFKEQ. The V end lost 0 bases, the J end lost 7 bases, and 12 bases lay between the germline ends. The CDR3 length is 14 residues.

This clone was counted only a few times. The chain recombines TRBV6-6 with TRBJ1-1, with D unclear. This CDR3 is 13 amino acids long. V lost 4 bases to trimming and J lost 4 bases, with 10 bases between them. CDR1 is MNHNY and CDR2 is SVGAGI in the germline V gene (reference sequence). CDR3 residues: CASSSFRSTEAFF. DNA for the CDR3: TGTGCCAGCAGTTCCTTTAGGAGCACTGAAGCTTTCTTT.

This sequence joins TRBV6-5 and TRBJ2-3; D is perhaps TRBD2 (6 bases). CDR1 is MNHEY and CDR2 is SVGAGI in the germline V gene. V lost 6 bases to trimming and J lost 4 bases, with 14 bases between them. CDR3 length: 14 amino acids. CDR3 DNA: TGTGCCAGCAGGAAAGCGGGCAATGCAGATACGCAGTATTTT. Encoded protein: CASRKAGNADTQYF.

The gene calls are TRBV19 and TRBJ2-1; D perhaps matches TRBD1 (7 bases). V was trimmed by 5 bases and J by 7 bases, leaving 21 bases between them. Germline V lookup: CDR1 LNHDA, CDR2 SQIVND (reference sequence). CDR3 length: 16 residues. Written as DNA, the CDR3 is TGTGCCAGTAGTCCAAGGGGGGACAGCCCTGGGAATGAGCAGTTCTTC. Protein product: CASSPRGDSPGNEQFF.

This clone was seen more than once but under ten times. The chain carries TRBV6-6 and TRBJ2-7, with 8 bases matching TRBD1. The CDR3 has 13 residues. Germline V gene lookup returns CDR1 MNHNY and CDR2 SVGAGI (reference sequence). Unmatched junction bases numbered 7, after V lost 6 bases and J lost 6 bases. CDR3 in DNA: TGTGCCAGCAGCCGTGGACAGGGCAGCGAGCAGTACTTC. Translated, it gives CASSRGQGSEQYF.

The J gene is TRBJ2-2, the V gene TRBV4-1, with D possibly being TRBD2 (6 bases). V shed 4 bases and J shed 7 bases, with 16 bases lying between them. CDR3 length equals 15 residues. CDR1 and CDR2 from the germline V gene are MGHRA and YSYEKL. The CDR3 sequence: CASSPLAGSGGELFF. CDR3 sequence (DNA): TGCGCCAGCAGCCCACTAGCAGGGTCGGGCGGGGAGCTGTTTTTT.

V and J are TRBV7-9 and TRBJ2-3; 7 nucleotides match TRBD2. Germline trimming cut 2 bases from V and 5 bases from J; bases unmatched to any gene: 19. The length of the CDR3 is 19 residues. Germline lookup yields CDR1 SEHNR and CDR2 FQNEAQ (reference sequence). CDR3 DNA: TGTGCCAGCAGCTTATGGAACGGGGGGAGGCGGGAGTCCTTAGATACGCAGTATTTT. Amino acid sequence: CASSLWNGGRRESLDTQYF.

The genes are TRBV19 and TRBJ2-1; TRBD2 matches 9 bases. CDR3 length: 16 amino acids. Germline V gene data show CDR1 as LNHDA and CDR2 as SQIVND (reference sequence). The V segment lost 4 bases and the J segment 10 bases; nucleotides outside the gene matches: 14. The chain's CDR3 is CASSTVVAGGPEEQFF. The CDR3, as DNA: TGTGCCAGTAGTACTGTTGTGGCGGGAGGGCCAGAAGAGCAGTTCTTC.

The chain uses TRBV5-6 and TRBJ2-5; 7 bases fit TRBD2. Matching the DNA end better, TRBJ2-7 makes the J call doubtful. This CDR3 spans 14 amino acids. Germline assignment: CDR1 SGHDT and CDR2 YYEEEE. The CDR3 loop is CASSFGAGTYEQYF. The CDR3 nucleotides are TGTGCCAGCAGCTTCGGAGCGGGGACCTACGAGCAGTACTTC.

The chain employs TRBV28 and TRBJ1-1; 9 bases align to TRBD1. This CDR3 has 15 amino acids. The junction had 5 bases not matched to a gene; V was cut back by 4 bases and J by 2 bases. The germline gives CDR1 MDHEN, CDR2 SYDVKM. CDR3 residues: CASSSLDRGNTEAFF. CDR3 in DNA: TGTGCCAGCAGTTCCCTGGACAGGGGAAACACTGAAGCTTTCTTT.

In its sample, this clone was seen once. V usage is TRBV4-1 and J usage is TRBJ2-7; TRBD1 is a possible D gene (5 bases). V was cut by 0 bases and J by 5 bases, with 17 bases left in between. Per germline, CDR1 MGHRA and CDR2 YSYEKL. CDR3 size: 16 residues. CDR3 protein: CASSQDRAQGGHEQYF. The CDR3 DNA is TGCGCCAGCAGCCAAGATAGGGCCCAGGGTGGGCACGAGCAGTACTTC.

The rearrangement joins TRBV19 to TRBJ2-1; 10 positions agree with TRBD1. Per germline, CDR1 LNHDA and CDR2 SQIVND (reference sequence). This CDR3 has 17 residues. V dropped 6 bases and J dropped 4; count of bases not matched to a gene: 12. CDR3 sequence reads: CASSLRDRGRGYNEQFF. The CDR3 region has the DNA TGTGCCAGTAGCCTCCGGGACAGGGGAAGGGGTTACAATGAGCAGTTCTTC.

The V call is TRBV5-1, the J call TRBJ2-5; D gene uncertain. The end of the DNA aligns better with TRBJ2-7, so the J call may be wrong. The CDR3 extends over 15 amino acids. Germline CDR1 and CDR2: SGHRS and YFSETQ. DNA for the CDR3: TGCGCCAGCAGCTTGGGGTCTTCCAACTACTACGAGCAGTACTTC. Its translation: CASSLGSSNYYEQYF.

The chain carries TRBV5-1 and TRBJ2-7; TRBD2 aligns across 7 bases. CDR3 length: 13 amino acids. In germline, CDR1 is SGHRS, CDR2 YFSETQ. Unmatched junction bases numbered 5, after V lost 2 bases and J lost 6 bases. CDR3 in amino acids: CASSFNGEGEQYF. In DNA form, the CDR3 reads TGCGCCAGCAGCTTTAACGGGGAGGGCGAGCAGTACTTC.

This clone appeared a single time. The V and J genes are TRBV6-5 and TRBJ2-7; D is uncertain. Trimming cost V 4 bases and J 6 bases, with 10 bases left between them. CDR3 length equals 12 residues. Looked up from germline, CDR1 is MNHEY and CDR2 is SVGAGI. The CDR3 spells CASSSRVGEQYF. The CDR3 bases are TGTGCCAGCAGTTCTCGGGTGGGCGAGCAGTACTTC.

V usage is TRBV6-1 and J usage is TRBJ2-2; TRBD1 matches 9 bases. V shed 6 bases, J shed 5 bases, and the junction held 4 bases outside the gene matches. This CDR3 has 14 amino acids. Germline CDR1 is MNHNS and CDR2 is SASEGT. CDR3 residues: CASRGQGGTGELFF. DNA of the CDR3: TGTGCCAGCAGGGGACAGGGAGGGACCGGGGAGCTGTTTTTT.

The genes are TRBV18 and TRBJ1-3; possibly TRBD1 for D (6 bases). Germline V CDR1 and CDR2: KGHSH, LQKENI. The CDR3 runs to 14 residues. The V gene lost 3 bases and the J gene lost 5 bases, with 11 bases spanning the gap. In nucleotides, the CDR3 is TGTGCCAGCTCACCTTCAGGGGCTCGAAACACCATATATTTT. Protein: CASSPSGARNTIYF.

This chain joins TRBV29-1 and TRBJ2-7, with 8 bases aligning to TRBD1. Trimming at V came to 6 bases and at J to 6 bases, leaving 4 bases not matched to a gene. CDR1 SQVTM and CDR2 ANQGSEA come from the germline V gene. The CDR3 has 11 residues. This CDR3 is CSVGDRGEQYF. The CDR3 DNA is TGCAGCGTAGGTGACAGGGGCGAGCAGTACTTC.

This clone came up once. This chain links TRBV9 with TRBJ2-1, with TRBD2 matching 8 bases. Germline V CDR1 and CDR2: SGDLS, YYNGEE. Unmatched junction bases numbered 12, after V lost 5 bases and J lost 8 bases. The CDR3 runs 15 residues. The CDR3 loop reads CASSFNSGLVDEQFF. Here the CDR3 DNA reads TGTGCCAGCAGTTTTAACTCGGGACTAGTCGATGAGCAGTTCTTC.

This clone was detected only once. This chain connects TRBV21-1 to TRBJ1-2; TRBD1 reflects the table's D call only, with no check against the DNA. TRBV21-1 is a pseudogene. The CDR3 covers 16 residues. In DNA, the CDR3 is TGTGCCAGCAGCATTCAAAGGGCGCCCAGGGTTTATGGCTACACCTTC. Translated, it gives CASSIQRAPRVYGYTF.

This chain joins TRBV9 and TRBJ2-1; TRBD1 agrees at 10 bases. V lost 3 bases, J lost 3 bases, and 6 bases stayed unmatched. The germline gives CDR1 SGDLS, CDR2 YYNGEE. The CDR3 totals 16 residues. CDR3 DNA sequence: TGTGCCAGCAGCGCTTCGGACAGGGGGGTCTACAATGAGCAGTTCTTC. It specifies CASSASDRGVYNEQFF.